These 3 T cell receptor beta chains were sequenced from one sample in a study of T cells in Graves' hyperthyroidism and ophthalmopathy. Amplification of TCR beta CDR3 regions used RNA as the template. TCR CDR3 underwent first-round RT-PCR with the HTBI primer set. MiXCR, run by TCRdb on the multiplex PCR reads, gives a single entry per CDR3 protein. The sample shows a few hundred thousand distinct CDR3 sequences, 20% to 25% of them seen only once. The sequenced sample was blood. The receptors derive from a woman between 70 and 85 years old with Graves' ophthalmopathy.

This clonotype has a handful of counts. The V and J genes are TRBV27 and TRBJ1-2; possible D gene TRBD1, 6 bases. Germline CDR1 and CDR2: MNHEY and SMNVEV (reference sequence). CDR3 length equals 13 residues. V was trimmed by 6 bases and J by 10 bases, leaving 18 bases between them. CDR3 DNA sequence: TGTGCCAGCAGACGTTCTGGAGGGGGGACCTACACCTTC. Residues: CASRRSGGGTYTF.

This clonotype has only a few counts. The chain joins TRBV6-1 to TRBJ1-6; weak D call: TRBD1 (5 bases). Trimming cost V 7 bases and J 8 bases, with 12 bases left between them. Germline assignment: CDR1 MNHNS and CDR2 SASEGT. The CDR3 has 13 residues. The CDR3 DNA reads as TGTGCCAGCAACCCAGGGTGGGATTCACCCCTCCACTTT. It is translated as CASNPGWDSPLHF.

This clonotype was seen only a few times. The chain links TRBV27 to TRBJ1-1; no clear D. CDR3 length equals 13 residues. V lost 5 bases to trimming and J lost 6 bases, with 13 bases between them. From germline, CDR1 is MNHEY and CDR2 SMNVEV (reference sequence). In DNA, the CDR3 is TGTGCCAGCAGTCCCCTTATAGAAGCTGAAGCTTTCTTT. As protein: CASSPLIEAEAFF.